This entry lists 6 T cell receptor beta chains sequenced from one sample in a study of cytomegalovirus exposure and HLA in healthy donors. Researchers ran the PCR with 60 Vbeta and 13 Jbeta primers. TCRdb keeps only in-frame clones here, not all; method: immunoSEQ multiplex PCR. Here the sample spans about 140,000 clones, approximately 70% being singletons. The sample was PBMCs. These receptor sequences come from a woman in her thirties or forties in good health and CMV-seronegative.

The chain couples TRBV14 to TRBJ1-4, with D unresolved. V was clipped by 3 bases and J by 0 bases, with 8 bases between them. Germline CDR1 SGHDN, CDR2 FVKESK. The CDR3 consists of 15 residues. The CDR3 DNA is TGTGCCAGCAGCCACGAGGTGTCAACTAATGAAAAACTGTTTTTT. This gives the protein CASSHEVSTNEKLFF.

The gene calls are TRBV2 and TRBJ2-7; tentative D call: TRBD2 (6 bases). This CDR3 is built from 12 residues. V lost 8 bases and J lost 1, with 9 bases in between. The germline gives CDR1 SNHLY, CDR2 FYNNEI. CDR3 in DNA: TGTGCCAGCCGGGAGCGGTCCTACGAGCAGTACTTC. As protein: CASRERSYEQYF.

This clone was found once. This chain links TRBV5-1 with TRBJ2-1; no reliable D call. The germline V gene has CDR1 SGHRS and CDR2 YFSETQ. There are 17 residues in the CDR3. The V and J ends lost 0 bases and 0 bases respectively, with 13 bases between them. Here the CDR3 reads CASSLVRGISSYNEQFF. In DNA form, the CDR3 reads TGCGCCAGCAGCTTGGTAAGAGGTATCAGCTCCTACAATGAGCAGTTCTTC.

The V and J genes are TRBV4-1 and TRBJ1-1, with D perhaps matching TRBD1 (5 bases). Between the trimmed V and J ends, which lost 1 base and 10 bases, there was a span of 16 bases. The CDR3 has 14 residues. Germline loops: CDR1 MGHRA, CDR2 YSYEKL. CDR3 sequence (DNA): TGCGCCAGCAGCCAAGTGAGTGGCTTGGGGGGAGCTTTCTTT. Its protein product is CASSQVSGLGGAFF.

The V call is TRBV19, the J call TRBJ1-5; 8 bases are shared with TRBD1. Per the germline V gene, CDR1 is LNHDA and CDR2 is SQIVND (reference sequence). The V gene end was trimmed by 3 bases and the J gene end by 0 bases; junction bases not matched to a gene: 10. The CDR3 consists of 18 residues. Here the CDR3 reads CASSIYLRTGNSNQPQHF. The CDR3 region has the DNA TGTGCCAGTAGTATCTATTTAAGGACAGGGAATAGCAATCAGCCCCAGCATTTT. Looking up the rest from reference TRBV19 and TRBJ1-5 gives the full variable domain: DGGITQSPKYLFRKEGQNVTLSCEQNLNHDAMYWYRQDPGQGLRLIYYSQIVNDFQKGDIAEGYSVSREKKESFPLTVTSAQKNPTAFYLCASSIYLRTGNSNQPQHFGDGTRLSIL.

The chain employs TRBV2 and TRBJ1-4; no firm D call. The CDR3 is made up of 13 amino acids. Trimming took 4 bases from V and 5 from J, leaving 8 bases between them. Germline V lookup: CDR1 SNHLY, CDR2 FYNNEI. The CDR3 DNA sequence: TGTGCCAGCAGTGGAAACCGGAATGAAAAACTGTTTTTT. Amino acid sequence: CASSGNRNEKLFF.